This note documents a single TCR beta chain sequence. This clonotype was found many times. Its antigen target is currently unknown. Base qualities were left out, and no much larger clone turns up one base away. This entry comes from a study of early T cells in non-severe SARS-CoV-2 infection (dated by TCRdb to about 2021). In terms of the full investigation: Because TCR sequencing relied on bulk RNA taken from unsorted whole blood, pairing of alpha and beta chains was not possible. The full study reports these points: VDJdb matching was skewed toward anti-spike CD8 responses, so virus-specific expansions were likely underestimated and private and CD4 specificities were missed.

The CDR3 spans 14 residues, from the cysteine through the phenylalanine. The DNA shown is the 42-base CDR3, in frame from base 1. V drops 0 bases and J drops 8 bases, leaving 11 bases in between. CDR1 and CDR2 were assigned from the germline V gene as SGHTA and FQGNSA. Library preparation employed 5' RACE. Instrument used: NextSeq 500. Unique molecular identifiers were attached to individual cDNA molecules in the TCR library protocol so that sequencing error and PCR bias could be corrected. Sequencing covered both TCR alpha and beta chains, and within each sample the abundances of alpha and beta sequences were tightly co-correlated. In the authors' own workflow: Decombinator V4 was used to perform V gene, J gene and CDR3 annotation of TCR sequences. Expanded TCRs were defined as changing significantly between any two time points under a Poisson model with p below 0.0001. Abundances of TCRs were expressed as counts per million after normalisation to the total number of TCRs sequenced in each sample. MAIT TCRs were defined by TRAV1-2 paired with TRAJ12, TRAJ20 or TRAJ33, and iNKT TCRs by TRAV10 paired with TRAJ18. VDJdb, accessed 1 November 2021, was searched for CMV, EBV and SARS-CoV-2 annotated TCRs, excluding TCRs annotated for multiple antigens. TCRdb reanalyzed the raw reads on its own, using fastp at Q25 for trimming and MiXCR for clone calling, and kept in-frame beta chains. Rows with one shared CDR3 protein collapse into an entry with the most common genes and DNA. These V and J calls originate from TCRdb's pipeline instead of the authors' own analysis. The sample data list roughly 97,000 distinct CDR3 sequences, and approximately 10% of these were observed just once. The ten largest clones take up 4.7% of the sample.

Set within a cohort of healthcare workers in London, UK, this nested case-control study involved weekly PCR testing of nasopharyngeal swabs along with blood sampling. Healthcare workers were enrolled in the week of the UK lockdown, from 23 to 31 March 2020, and were followed every week for up to roughly 16 weeks. The receptor's source is an adult who was a healthcare worker with PCR-confirmed SARS-CoV-2 infection or an uninfected control (not recorded which). The chain links TRBV7-2 with TRBJ1-5; confidence is insufficient to name the D gene. Sequencing used whole blood, obtained at baseline. The bases are TGTGCCAGCAGCTTAGCGGCCCCCCAAGAGCCCCAGCATTTT. Its product reads: CASSLAAPQEPQHF.